These 29 T cell receptor beta chains originate from one sample sequenced in a study of blood T cell repertoires in COVID-19 (dated by TCRdb to 2020 to 2021). Preparation of the library involved the immunoSEQ multiplex PCR assay. The clones in this table, taken by TCRdb from immuneACCESS, are in-frame only. Not every clone is retained; where verified, under half of the shortfall comes from an unresolved V gene, and the cause of the rest is unknown. For this sample the table gives roughly 280,000 clones, of which approximately 92% were detected only once. The ten largest clonotypes hold roughly 2.3% of the sample. Specimen: PBMCs or T cells enriched from blood (not recorded which). The source of these receptors is a woman aged 18-29 years who had recovered from COVID-19.

V and J are TRBV7-2 and TRBJ1-1; possibly TRBD1 for D (5 bases). From germline, CDR1 is SGHTA and CDR2 FQGNSA. The CDR3 is made up of 14 amino acids. V shed 4 bases and J shed 8 bases, with 17 bases lying between them. DNA of the CDR3: TGTGCCAGCAGCTCAACGCGACAGTTGGTAGAAGCTTTCTTT. As protein: CASSSTRQLVEAFF.

V and J are TRBV27 and TRBJ1-1, with TRBD1 matching over 8 bases. Losses at the gene ends were 5 bases for V and 2 bases for J; bases not matched to a gene: 7. This CDR3 spans 15 amino acids. CDR1 and CDR2 (germline): MNHEY, SMNVEV (reference sequence). DNA of the CDR3: TGTGCCAGCAGTATCCGACAGGGGATTAACACTGAAGCTTTCTTT. This codes for CASSIRQGINTEAFF.

Concerning this clone itself: This sample includes further DNA sequences coding for the same CDR3. The CDR3: CASSYSSSNYGYTF. CDR3 DNA: TGTGCCAGCAGTTACTCGAGTTCGAACTATGGCTACACCTTC. The rearrangement joins TRBV6-5 to TRBJ1-2; D call uncertain. There are 14 residues in the CDR3. The ends were cut back, 0 bases at V and 2 bases at J, with 7 bases in the middle. CDR1 and CDR2 from the germline V gene are MNHEY and SVGAGI.

The V and J genes are TRBV5-6 and TRBJ1-2; D is undetermined. The CDR3 covers 14 residues. Trimming removed 6 bases at V and 6 bases at J, with 18 bases between. Germline assignment: CDR1 SGHDT and CDR2 YYEEEE. CDR3 nucleotide sequence: TGTGCCAGCACCTCGCCTCTCGGGTTCGATGGCTACACCTTC. Translated, it gives CASTSPLGFDGYTF.

This rearrangement joins TRBV11-2 to TRBJ1-1, with D maybe TRBD1 (5 bases). The V gene lost 4 bases and the J gene lost 1 base, with 13 bases spanning the gap. The length of the CDR3 is 15 residues. Germline V gene lookup returns CDR1 SGHAT and CDR2 FQNNGV. CDR3 DNA sequence: TGTGCCAGCAGCTACTCAGGGTTTGAGAACACTGAAGCTTTCTTT. Translated, it gives CASSYSGFENTEAFF.

The chain has TRBV5-1 and TRBJ2-5; the match to TRBD1 covers 8 bases. Per germline, CDR1 SGHRS and CDR2 YFSETQ. V lost 3 bases and J lost 1; bases outside the gene matches: 8. The CDR3 covers 16 residues. CDR3 sequence (DNA): TGCGCCAGCAGCTACGATCCAGGGGGCGGCCAAGAGACCCAGTACTTC. Encoded protein: CASSYDPGGGQETQYF.

The rearrangement links TRBV20-1 to TRBJ1-1; 7 bases fit TRBD1. The CDR3 loop spans 13 amino acids. Germline CDR1 and CDR2: DFQATT and SNEGSKA (reference sequence). V lost 3 bases and J lost 1; bases outside the gene matches: 2. The CDR3 coding sequence is TGCAGTGCTAGTAGGGACAGGAACACTGAAGCTTTCTTT. Translation: CSASRDRNTEAFF.

This rearrangement joins TRBV9 to TRBJ2-3, with TRBD2 identical over 10 bases. V was pared by 0 bases and J by 0 bases, with 10 bases of the junction left unmatched. Looked up from germline, CDR1 is SGDLS and CDR2 is YYNGEE. The CDR3 has 19 amino acids. The CDR3, as DNA: TGTGCCAGCAGCGTAGCTACGGGCCTAGCGGGGGTTAGCACAGATACGCAGTATTTT. Translated: CASSVATGLAGVSTDTQYF.

This CDR3 is CASSQLVQPSTDTQYF. In DNA, the CDR3 is TGTGCCAGCAGCCAACTTGTTCAACCTAGCACAGATACGCAGTATTTT. The chain employs TRBV5-4 and TRBJ2-3; D unresolved. The CDR3 covers 16 residues. Trimming removed 4 bases at V and 0 bases at J, with 15 bases between. The germline CDR1 and CDR2 sequences are SGHNT and YYREEE (reference sequence). Using reference TRBV5-4 and TRBJ2-3 for the parts outside the CDR3, the full variable domain is ETGVTQSPTHLIKTRGQQVTLRCSSQSGHNTVSWYQQALGQGPQFIFQYYREEENGRGNFPPRFSGLQFPNYSSELNVNALELDDSALYLCASSQLVQPSTDTQYFGPGTRLTVL.

V gene TRBV7-6 combines with J gene TRBJ2-2, with D perhaps TRBD2 (6 bases). V was clipped by 0 bases and J by 2 bases, with 7 bases between them. This CDR3 spans 15 amino acids. Germline V lookup: CDR1 SGHVS, CDR2 FNYEAQ. CDR3 coding DNA: TGTGCCAGCAGCTTAGCGGCGGGAAACACCGGGGAGCTGTTTTTT. Its translation is CASSLAAGNTGELFF.

The chain carries TRBV9 and TRBJ2-2; D is perhaps TRBD2 (6 bases). The V gene lost 3 bases and the J gene lost 7 bases, with 10 bases spanning the gap. The CDR3 extends over 13 amino acids. Germline CDR1 is SGDLS and CDR2 is YYNGEE. CDR3 sequence: CASSAPEGGELFF. For the CDR3, the DNA is TGTGCCAGCAGCGCCCCGGAGGGCGGGGAGCTGTTTTTT.

This clone came up once. The CDR3, as DNA: TGTGCCTGGAGAAAGACAGGGTTTTGGGAAAAACTGTTTTTT. Its protein is CAWRKTGFWEKLFF. The V and J genes are TRBV30 and TRBJ1-4; 7 nucleotides agree with TRBD1. This CDR3 has 14 amino acids. Germline loops: CDR1 GTSNPN, CDR2 SVGIG (reference sequence). The V segment lost 3 bases and the J segment 8 bases; nucleotides outside the gene matches: 9.

The rearrangement uses TRBV5-1 and TRBJ1-1, with 9 positions matching TRBD1. J was trimmed by 11 bases and V by 3 bases; bases with no gene match: 5. The CDR3 spans 12 residues. The germline gives CDR1 SGHRS, CDR2 YFSETQ. The chain's CDR3 is CASSWTGEGAFF. The CDR3 bases are TGCGCCAGCAGCTGGACAGGGGAAGGCGCTTTCTTT.

This chain uses TRBV5-1 with TRBJ2-3; 8 nucleotides line up with TRBD2. CDR1 SGHRS and CDR2 YFSETQ come from the germline V gene. The CDR3 is 13 residues long. V shed 4 bases and J 8 bases; nucleotides not matched to a gene: 6. CDR3 sequence (DNA): TGCGCCAGCAGCCGGGAGGGTAGTGTTACGCAGTATTTT. The encoded protein is CASSREGSVTQYF.

This chain connects TRBV27 to TRBJ2-7; possible D gene TRBD1, 6 bases. The germline V gene has CDR1 MNHEY and CDR2 SMNVEV (reference sequence). The CDR3 sequence is 15 residues long. Trimming removed 5 bases at V and 3 bases at J, with 17 bases between. The chain's CDR3 is CASSTDRLRLYEQYF. The CDR3, as DNA: TGTGCCAGCAGTACGGACAGATTGCGACTCTACGAGCAGTACTTC.

The gene calls are TRBV6-5 and TRBJ2-5; D might be TRBD1 (6 bases). CDR3 length equals 12 residues. CDR1 MNHEY and CDR2 SVGAGI come from the germline V gene. Deletions cut 5 bases from V and 5 bases from J, with 9 bases between. Here the CDR3 reads CASSQQGETQYF. In DNA, the CDR3 is TGTGCCAGCAGTCAACAGGGTGAGACCCAGTACTTC.

The chain uses TRBV5-1 and TRBJ1-1; 9 bases are a match to TRBD1. J was trimmed by 6 bases and V by 5 bases; bases with no gene match: 11. This CDR3 region has 15 residues. Germline assignment: CDR1 SGHRS and CDR2 YFSETQ. CDR3 sequence reads: CASSLSPDRGAEAFF. For the CDR3, the DNA is TGCGCCAGCAGTCTAAGTCCGGACAGGGGAGCTGAAGCTTTCTTT.

This clone was recorded once. V is TRBV6-5 and J is TRBJ2-1; no clear D. Per the germline V gene, CDR1 is MNHEY and CDR2 is SVGAGI. V was clipped by 7 bases and J by 5 bases, with 6 bases between them. The length of the CDR3 is 11 residues. The chain's CDR3 is CASNNNNEQFF. The CDR3 nucleotides read TGTGCCAGCAATAACAACAATGAGCAGTTCTTC.

This chain connects TRBV20-1 to TRBJ2-1; D not certain. Germline V gives CDR1 DFQATT, CDR2 SNEGSKA (reference sequence). Trimming left V 5 bases short and J 6 bases short, with 5 bases between. The CDR3 length is 10 residues. The CDR3 sequence is CSALSNEQFF. The CDR3 region has the DNA TGCAGTGCTCTTTCCAATGAGCAGTTCTTC.

The chain carries TRBV6-5 and TRBJ2-7; 10 bases match TRBD1. V lost 5 bases to trimming and J lost 5 bases; unmatched junction nucleotides: 3. CDR1 and CDR2 (germline): MNHEY, SVGAGI. This CDR3 is built from 13 residues. The CDR3 loop reads CASSQDRGNEQYF. Here the CDR3 DNA reads TGTGCCAGCAGTCAGGACAGGGGGAACGAGCAGTACTTC.

This clone was seen a few times. The V call is TRBV19, the J call TRBJ1-2; tentative D call: TRBD1 (6 bases). Trimming shortened V by 3 bases and J by 3 bases, and 11 bases separated the two germline ends. The CDR3 loop spans 14 amino acids. The germline V gene has CDR1 LNHDA and CDR2 SQIVND (reference sequence). The CDR3 region is CASSMGRTDYGYTF. The DNA of the CDR3 is TGTGCCAGTAGTATGGGACGGACAGACTATGGCTACACCTTC.

V usage is TRBV6-2 or TRBV6-3 and J usage is TRBJ2-7, with no clear D. The germline V gene has CDR1 MNHEY and CDR2 SVGEGT. CDR3 length: 16 residues. Trimming pared 5 bases from V and 1 base from J, leaving 18 bases between. This CDR3 reads CASSAYLTAASYEQYF. The CDR3 nucleotides read TGTGCCAGCAGTGCCTACTTGACCGCGGCGTCCTACGAGCAGTACTTC.

The chain carries TRBV7-9 and TRBJ2-5; D unclear. V lost 5 bases to trimming and J lost 5 bases, with 15 bases between them. Germline CDR1 is SEHNR and CDR2 is FQNEAQ (reference sequence). This CDR3 contains 14 residues. CDR3 nucleotide sequence: TGTGCCAGCAGCCTGAAAGCCCCGGAGGAGACCCAGTACTTC. This encodes CASSLKAPEETQYF.

This chain connects TRBV5-1 to TRBJ1-2; 7 positions match TRBD1. V lost 0 bases to trimming and J lost 4 bases; unmatched junction nucleotides: 9. Germline CDR1 is SGHRS and CDR2 is YFSETQ. CDR3 length: 16 residues. The CDR3 DNA is TGCGCCAGCAGCTTGGTAAGTCAGGGGGGCCCCTATGGCTACACCTTC. Translation: CASSLVSQGGPYGYTF.

The rearrangement links TRBV14 to TRBJ2-1, with D possibly TRBD2 on 6 matching bases. The CDR3 loop spans 14 amino acids. V was shortened by 6 bases and J by 4 bases, with 13 bases between the two germline ends. Germline V lookup: CDR1 SGHDN, CDR2 FVKESK. The CDR3 nucleotides are TGTGCCAGCAGTCCCCGGGGGTGGTACAATGAGCAGTTCTTC. This sequence encodes CASSPRGWYNEQFF. The whole variable domain, remainder taken from reference TRBV14 and TRBJ2-1, is EAGVTQFPSHSVIEKGQTVTLRCDPISGHDNLYWYRRVMGKEIKFLLHFVKESKQDESGMPNNRFLAERTGGTYSTLKVQPAELEDSGVYFCASSPRGWYNEQFFGPGTRLTVL.

This clone was seen a single time. This chain connects TRBV5-6 to TRBJ2-5, with 8 nucleotides matching TRBD1. The trim removed 3 bases at V and 4 bases at J, leaving 5 bases unmatched. The CDR3 has 14 residues. Germline assignment: CDR1 SGHDT and CDR2 YYEEEE. Here the CDR3 DNA reads TGTGCCAGCAGCTCCGGACAGGGATTAGAGACCCAGTACTTC. Translation: CASSSGQGLETQYF.

The CDR3 region is CAWSLRISGGTDTQYF. CDR3 coding DNA: TGTGCCTGGAGTCTCCGGATTAGCGGGGGGACAGATACGCAGTATTTT. The chain uses TRBV30 and TRBJ2-3; TRBD2 matches at 10 bases. This CDR3 is 16 amino acids long. With V trimmed by 2 bases and J by 3 bases, 8 bases remained unmatched. Per germline, CDR1 GTSNPN and CDR2 SVGIG (reference sequence).

CDR3: CASSHAVLRASTEAFF. The CDR3 DNA is TGCGCCAGCAGTCACGCGGTACTCAGGGCAAGCACTGAAGCTTTCTTT. This chain uses TRBV23-1 with TRBJ1-1, with D possibly matching TRBD1 (5 bases). TRBV23-1 is given ORF status, its function remaining uncertain. V lost 3 bases, J lost 4 bases, and 18 bases lay in between. The CDR3 has 16 amino acids.

The CDR3 DNA reads as TGTGCCAGCAGTGATGACAGCTCCGATAACTATGGCTACACCTTC. As protein: CASSDDSSDNYGYTF. This sequence joins TRBV6-1 and TRBJ1-2; a possible D gene is TRBD1 (5 bases). In germline, CDR1 is MNHNS, CDR2 SASEGT. This CDR3 has 15 residues. The V end was cut by 3 bases, the J end by 1 base, with 12 bases between.